A single TCR beta chain is shown here with its context. Its antigen is as yet unknown. The data are from a study of CD8 T cells in ankylosing spondylitis. Study results and caveats: Researchers reportedly found disease-linked clones significantly enriched in matched ankylosing spondylitis synovial fluid. Blood of patients with ankylosing spondylitis appeared to be characterized by a TCR beta motif of about 8 highly homologous variants. There were earlier reports of some motif variants in reactive arthritis synovial fluid and blood.

TCRdb fed the 5' RACE reads into MiXCR, producing one record per CDR3 protein. The sample consists of about 330,000 distinct CDR3 sequences, 6.5% to 10% of them appearing once. Trimming stripped 0 bases from V and 7 bases from J, with 12 bases between. This CDR3 contains 14 residues. CDR1 and CDR2 from the germline V gene are LGHDT and YNNKEL (reference sequence). The sequencing input was blood, either unsorted or a sorted T cell fraction (not recorded which). The chain employs TRBV3-1 and TRBJ2-5; D unclear. This receptor was identified in a male donor with ankylosing spondylitis. CDR3 DNA sequence: TGTGCCAGCAGCCAAGAGGGCAGGCCAAGGACCCAGTACTTC. It encodes CASSQEGRPRTQYF.